This T cell receptor beta chain originates from a study of T-cell memory formation after mild COVID-19. MiXCR, run by TCRdb on the 5' RACE reads, gives a single entry per CDR3 protein. Of roughly 550,000 distinct CDR3 sequences in the sample, just over 20% were seen once. The CDR3 totals 17 residues. The germline V gene encodes CDR1 SGHRS and CDR2 YFSETQ. V shed 4 bases and J 5 bases; nucleotides not matched to a gene: 12. This receptor was identified in an adult woman who had mild COVID-19 (a few samples of this study predate the infection). Cell type and time point are not known. The sequenced sample was PBMCs or a T cell subset sorted from them (not recorded which). The V call is TRBV5-1, the J call TRBJ1-1; TRBD1 matches 12 bases. The CDR3 spells CASSPNMGQGAGTEAFF. The CDR3 DNA sequence: TGCGCCAGCAGCCCCAATATGGGACAGGGGGCTGGTACTGAAGCTTTCTTT.